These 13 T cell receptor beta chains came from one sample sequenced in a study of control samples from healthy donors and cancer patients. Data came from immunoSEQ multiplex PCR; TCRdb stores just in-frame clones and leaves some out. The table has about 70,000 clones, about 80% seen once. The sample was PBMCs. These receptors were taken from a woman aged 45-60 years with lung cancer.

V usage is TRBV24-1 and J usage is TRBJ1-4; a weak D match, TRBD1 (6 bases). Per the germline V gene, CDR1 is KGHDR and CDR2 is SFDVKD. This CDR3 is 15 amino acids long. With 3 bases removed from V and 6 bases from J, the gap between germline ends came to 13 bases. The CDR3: CATSDTRGADEKLFF. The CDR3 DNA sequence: TGTGCCACCAGTGATACCCGGGGGGCAGATGAAAAACTGTTTTTT.

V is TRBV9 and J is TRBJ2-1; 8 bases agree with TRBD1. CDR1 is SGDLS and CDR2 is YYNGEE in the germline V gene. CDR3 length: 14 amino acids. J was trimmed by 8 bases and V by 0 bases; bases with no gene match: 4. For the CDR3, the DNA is TGTGCCAGCAGCGTAGGCCAGGGGGCATATGAGCAGTTCTTC. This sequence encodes CASSVGQGAYEQFF.

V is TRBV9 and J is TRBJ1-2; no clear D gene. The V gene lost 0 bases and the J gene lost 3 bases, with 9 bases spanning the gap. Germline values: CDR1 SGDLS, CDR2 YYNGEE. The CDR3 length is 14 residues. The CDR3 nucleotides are TGTGCCAGCAGCGTAGACGAGGGTTACTATGGCTACACCTTC. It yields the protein CASSVDEGYYGYTF.

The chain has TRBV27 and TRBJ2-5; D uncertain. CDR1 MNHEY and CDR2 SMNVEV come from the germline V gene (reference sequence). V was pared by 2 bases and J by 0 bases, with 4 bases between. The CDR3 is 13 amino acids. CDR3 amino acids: CASSLSDQETQYF. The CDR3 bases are TGTGCCAGCAGTTTAAGCGACCAAGAGACCCAGTACTTC.

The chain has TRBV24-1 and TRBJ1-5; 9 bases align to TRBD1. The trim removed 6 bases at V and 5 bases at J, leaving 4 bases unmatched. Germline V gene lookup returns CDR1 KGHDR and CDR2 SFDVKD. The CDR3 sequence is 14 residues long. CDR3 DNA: TGTGCCACCAGTTCGGGACAGGGTTATCAGCCCCAGCATTTT. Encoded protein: CATSSGQGYQPQHF.

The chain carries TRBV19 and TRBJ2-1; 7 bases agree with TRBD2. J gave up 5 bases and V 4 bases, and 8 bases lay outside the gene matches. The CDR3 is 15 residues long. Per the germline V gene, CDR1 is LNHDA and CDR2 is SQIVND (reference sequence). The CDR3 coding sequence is TGTGCCAGTAGTAATTCCGGACTAGACAACAATGAGCAGTTCTTC. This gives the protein CASSNSGLDNNEQFF.

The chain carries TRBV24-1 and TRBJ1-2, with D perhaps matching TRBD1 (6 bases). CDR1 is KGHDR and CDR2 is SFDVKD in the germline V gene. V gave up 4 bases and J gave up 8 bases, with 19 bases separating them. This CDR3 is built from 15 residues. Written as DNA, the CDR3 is TGTGCCACCAGTGAAGCAACGACAGGTTTCTCGGGCTACACCTTC. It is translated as CATSEATTGFSGYTF.

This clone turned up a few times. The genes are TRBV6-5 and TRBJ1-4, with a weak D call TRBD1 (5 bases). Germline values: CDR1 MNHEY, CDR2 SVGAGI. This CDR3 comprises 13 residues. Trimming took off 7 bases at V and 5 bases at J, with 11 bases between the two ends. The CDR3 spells CASKTGPNEKLFF. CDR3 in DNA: TGTGCCAGCAAAACAGGTCCGAATGAAAAACTGTTTTTT.

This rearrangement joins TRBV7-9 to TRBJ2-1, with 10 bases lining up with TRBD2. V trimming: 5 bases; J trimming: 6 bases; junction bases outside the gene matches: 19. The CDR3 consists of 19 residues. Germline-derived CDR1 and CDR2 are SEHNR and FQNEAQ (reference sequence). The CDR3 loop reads CASSTSSGGTLLGVNEQFF. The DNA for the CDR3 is TGTGCCAGCAGCACATCTAGCGGGGGAACCCTACTAGGGGTCAATGAGCAGTTCTTC.

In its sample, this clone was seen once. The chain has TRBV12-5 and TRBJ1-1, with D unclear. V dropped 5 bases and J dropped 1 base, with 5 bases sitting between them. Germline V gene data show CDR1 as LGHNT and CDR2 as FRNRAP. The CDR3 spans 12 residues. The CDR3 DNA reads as TGTGCTAGTGGTCGCCGGAACACTGAAGCTTTCTTT. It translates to CASGRRNTEAFF.

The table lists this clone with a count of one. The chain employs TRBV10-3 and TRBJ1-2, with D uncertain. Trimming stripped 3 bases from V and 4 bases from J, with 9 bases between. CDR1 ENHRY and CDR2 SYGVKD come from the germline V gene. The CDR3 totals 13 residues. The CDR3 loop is CAISDLGAYGYTF. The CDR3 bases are TGTGCCATCAGTGATTTAGGAGCCTATGGCTACACCTTC.

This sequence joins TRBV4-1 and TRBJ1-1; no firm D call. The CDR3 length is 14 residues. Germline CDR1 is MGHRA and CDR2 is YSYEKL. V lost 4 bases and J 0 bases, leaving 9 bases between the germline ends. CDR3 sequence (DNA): TGCGCCAGCAGCCCCTCGACGTTGAACACTGAAGCTTTCTTT. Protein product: CASSPSTLNTEAFF.

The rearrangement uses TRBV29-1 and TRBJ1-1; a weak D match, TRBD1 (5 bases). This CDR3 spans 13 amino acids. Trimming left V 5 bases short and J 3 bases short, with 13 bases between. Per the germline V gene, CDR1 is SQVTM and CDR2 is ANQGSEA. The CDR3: CSVWGDEHTEAFF. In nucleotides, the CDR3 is TGCAGCGTTTGGGGGGATGAGCACACTGAAGCTTTCTTT.